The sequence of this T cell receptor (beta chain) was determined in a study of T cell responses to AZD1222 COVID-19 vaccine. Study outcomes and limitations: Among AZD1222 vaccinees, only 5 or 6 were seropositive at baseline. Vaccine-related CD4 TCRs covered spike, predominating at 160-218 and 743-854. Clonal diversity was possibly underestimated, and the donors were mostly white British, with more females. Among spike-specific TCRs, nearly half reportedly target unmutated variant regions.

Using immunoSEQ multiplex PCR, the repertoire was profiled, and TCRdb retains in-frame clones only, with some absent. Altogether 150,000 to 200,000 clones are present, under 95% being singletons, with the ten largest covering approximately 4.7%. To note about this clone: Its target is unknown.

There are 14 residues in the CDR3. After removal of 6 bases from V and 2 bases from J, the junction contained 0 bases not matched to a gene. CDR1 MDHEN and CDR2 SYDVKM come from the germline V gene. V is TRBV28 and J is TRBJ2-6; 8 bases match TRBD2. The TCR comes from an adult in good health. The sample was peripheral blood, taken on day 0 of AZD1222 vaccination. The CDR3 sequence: CASSGRAGANVLTF. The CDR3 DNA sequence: TGTGCCAGCAGCGGGAGGGCTGGGGCCAACGTCCTGACTTTC.